This TCR beta chain was retrieved from a study of radiotherapy plus CTLA-4 blockade in lung cancer. Study-wide background: 15% to 20% of patients responded objectively, and around 31% achieved disease control. Study-level results: Alongside interferon-beta, early blood T cell clone dynamics were reportedly the best predictor of response. Clones derived from tumor TCRs expanded in blood after radiotherapy plus ipilimumab.

Using immunoSEQ multiplex PCR, the repertoire was profiled, and TCRdb retains in-frame clones only, with some absent. The table lists approximately 35,000 clones, approximately 89% of them singletons. Concerning this clone itself: Its matching antigen is unknown.

Trimming cost V 1 base and J 5 bases; bases outside gene matches: 4. The length of the CDR3 is 15 residues. From germline, CDR1 is MGHRA and CDR2 YSYEKL. Enrolled patients, whose metastatic non-small-cell lung cancer was chemo-refractory, received focal radiation plus CTLA-4 blockade with ipilimumab. The genes are TRBV4-1 and TRBJ2-7; 11 positions match TRBD1. The sequence was collected from a human donor with non-small cell lung cancer who had stable disease on radiotherapy plus ipilimumab. The source material was peripheral blood, sampled from a patient treated with radiotherapy plus ipilimumab. CDR3 in amino acids: CASSQGDRGGDEQYF. The DNA for the CDR3 is TGCGCCAGCAGCCAAGGGGACAGGGGGGGCGACGAGCAGTACTTC.